The 2 T cell receptor beta chains given below trace back to one sample, sequenced in a study of shared clonotypes between healthy human individuals. Repertoires were generated with immunoSEQ multiplex PCR, while TCRdb's copy carries only in-frame clones and drops some. The sample includes a few hundred thousand clones, approximately 65% seen only once; the top ten take over 8.5%. Material for sequencing was memory CD4+ T cells sorted from blood. Subset of the sample: CD45RA-negative fraction. The receptors originated from a man aged 25 to 40 in good health.

The V and J genes are TRBV13 and TRBJ2-7, with 7 nucleotides matching TRBD2. This CDR3 region has 15 residues. V was pared by 2 bases and J by 3 bases, with 7 bases of the junction left unmatched. CDR1 is PRHDT and CDR2 is FYEKMQ in the germline V gene (reference sequence). Written as DNA, the CDR3 is TGTGCCAGCAGCTTAACGGCTAGCGGATTCTACGAGCAGTACTTC. Translating it yields CASSLTASGFYEQYF.

J is TRBJ2-1 and V is TRBV29-1; 9 positions match TRBD1. The CDR3 runs to 12 residues. V lost 8 bases to trimming and J lost 8 bases; unmatched junction nucleotides: 7. Germline V CDR1 and CDR2: SQVTM, ANQGSEA. CDR3 sequence: CSLRTGGDEQFF. The CDR3 region has the DNA TGCAGCCTCAGAACAGGGGGCGATGAGCAGTTCTTC.